These 24 T cell receptor beta chains were all obtained from the same sample, sequenced in a study of blood T cell repertoires in COVID-19. Sequencing was performed with immunoSEQ multiplex PCR; in TCRdb, only in-frame clones are kept and a portion is missing. The sample lists roughly 210,000 clones, about 88% seen once, with under 2% in the top ten. Sequenced input: peripheral blood. The receptors were gathered from a man aged 65-85 years with acute or convalescent COVID-19.

The chain is built from TRBV7-9 and TRBJ2-3, with 12 bases lining up with TRBD2. V was clipped by 1 base and J by 3 bases; unmatched bases: 8. The CDR3 loop spans 18 amino acids. CDR1 and CDR2 from the germline V gene are SEHNR and FQNEAQ (reference sequence). As DNA, the CDR3 is TGTGCCAGCAGCTTAGGATTGACTAGCGGGAGTAGTACAGATACGCAGTATTTT. Amino acids: CASSLGLTSGSSTDTQYF. Full variable domain (remainder filled in from reference TRBV7-9 and TRBJ2-3): DTGVSQNPRHKITKRGQNVTFRCDPISEHNRLYWYRQTLGQGPEFLTYFQNEAQLEKSRLLSDRFSAERPKGSFSTLEIQRTEQGDSAMYLCASSLGLTSGSSTDTQYFGPGTRLTVL.

V and J are TRBV5-8 and TRBJ1-2; D gene ambiguous. CDR3 size: 17 residues. Germline V gene lookup returns CDR1 SGHTS and CDR2 YDEGEE. V dropped 5 bases and J dropped 4 bases, with 24 bases sitting between them. The CDR3, as DNA: TGTGCCAGCAGTTTCAACTTCAACCTCGCCGTATCCTATGGCTACACCTTC. This gives the protein CASSFNFNLAVSYGYTF.

The chain is built from TRBV5-1 and TRBJ2-2; TRBD1 aligns across 8 bases. This CDR3 region has 15 residues. V trimming: 4 bases; J trimming: 6 bases; junction bases outside the gene matches: 8. CDR1 and CDR2 (germline): SGHRS, YFSETQ. CDR3 loop: CASSEGQGVAGELFF. DNA of the CDR3: TGCGCCAGCAGCGAAGGACAGGGCGTAGCCGGGGAGCTGTTTTTT. Full variable domain (remainder filled in from reference TRBV5-1 and TRBJ2-2): KAGVTQTPRYLIKTRGQQVTLSCSPISGHRSVSWYQQTPGQGLQFLFEYFSETQRNKGNFPGRFSGRQFSNSRSEMNVSTLELGDSALYLCASSEGQGVAGELFFGEGSRLTVL.

This rearrangement joins TRBV27 to TRBJ1-1; unclear D gene. CDR3 length: 15 residues. The germline gives CDR1 MNHEY, CDR2 SMNVEV (reference sequence). V lost 5 bases and J 1 base, leaving 14 bases between the germline ends. The chain's CDR3 is CASSLRGRANTEAFF. DNA for the CDR3: TGTGCCAGCAGTCTCCGGGGAAGGGCGAACACTGAAGCTTTCTTT.

The rearrangement joins TRBV18 to TRBJ1-1, with D possibly TRBD1 on 6 matching bases. This CDR3 is 14 amino acids long. CDR1 is KGHSH and CDR2 is LQKENI in the germline V gene. Trimming took 2 bases from V and 5 from J, leaving 12 bases between them. This CDR3 is CASSPAVGATEAFF. For the CDR3, the DNA is TGTGCCAGCTCACCAGCCGTGGGGGCAACTGAAGCTTTCTTT.

The chain combines TRBV28 with TRBJ1-1; weak D call: TRBD1 (6 bases). Germline CDR1 reads MDHEN; CDR2 reads SYDVKM. CDR3 length equals 14 residues. Trimming left V 8 bases short and J 11 bases short, with 24 bases between. The CDR3 DNA reads as TGTGCCAGCCCTTCTCCAGGGGCGCCCCTCGGGGCTTTCTTT. Translation gives CASPSPGAPLGAFF.

The rearrangement uses TRBV7-3 and TRBJ2-7; 7 bases are shared with TRBD1. From germline, CDR1 is SGHTA and CDR2 FQGTGA. V lost 2 bases and J lost 5; bases outside the gene matches: 9. CDR3 length: 15 residues. The CDR3 coding sequence is TGTGCCAGCAGCTTAGGGGCAGGGGGTATCAACGAGCAGTACTTC. It codes for CASSLGAGGINEQYF.

The CDR3 DNA sequence: TGTGCCAGCAGCTTAGTTGGGGACTTATCCTACAATGAGCAGTTCTTC. It is translated as CASSLVGDLSYNEQFF. The chain uses TRBV7-8 and TRBJ2-1, with a weak D call TRBD2 (6 bases). This CDR3 is 16 amino acids long. Trimming left V 1 base short and J 1 base short, with 11 bases between. Germline assignment: CDR1 SGHVS and CDR2 FQNEAQ. Variable domain in full (rest from reference TRBV7-8 and TRBJ2-1): GAGVSQSPRYKVAKRGQDVALRCDPISGHVSLFWYQQALGQGPEFLTYFQNEAQLDKSGLPSDRFFAERPEGSVSTLKIQRTQQEDSAVYLCASSLVGDLSYNEQFFGPGTRLTVL.

V usage is TRBV28 and J usage is TRBJ2-6; 7 bases match TRBD1. This CDR3 is 15 amino acids long. CDR1 MDHEN and CDR2 SYDVKM come from the germline V gene. Trimming removed 4 bases from V and 2 bases from J; junction bases left unmatched: 2. The CDR3 DNA reads TGTGCCAGCAGTTCCGGACAGGCTGGGGCCAACGTCCTGACTTTC. It yields the protein CASSSGQAGANVLTF.

CDR3 loop: CASMGAYEQYF. CDR3 nucleotide sequence: TGTGCCAGCATGGGGGCGTACGAGCAGTACTTC. The chain uses TRBV25-1 and TRBJ2-7; perhaps TRBD1 as D (6 bases). Deletions cut 7 bases from V and 4 bases from J, with 8 bases between. CDR1 MGHDK and CDR2 SYGVNS come from the germline V gene. This CDR3 spans 11 amino acids.

This clone was observed a single time. This chain joins TRBV5-1 and TRBJ2-1; D may be TRBD2 (6 bases). Germline V CDR1 and CDR2: SGHRS, YFSETQ. V gave up 0 bases and J gave up 4 bases, with 11 bases separating them. The CDR3 consists of 15 residues. CDR3 region: CASSLDGSGYNEQFF. CDR3 bases: TGCGCCAGCAGCTTGGACGGGAGCGGTTACAATGAGCAGTTCTTC.

CDR3 loop: CASSERGLYGNTIYF. Written as DNA, the CDR3 is TGTGCCAGCAGTGAGAGAGGACTTTATGGAAACACCATATATTTT. The chain recombines TRBV6-1 with TRBJ1-3; D ambiguous. V was trimmed by 3 bases and J by 3 bases, leaving 12 bases between them. The germline V gene has CDR1 MNHNS and CDR2 SASEGT. The length of the CDR3 is 15 residues.

This chain joins TRBV7-9 and TRBJ2-5; 12 bases map to TRBD2. V gave up 5 bases and J gave up 5 bases; unmatched junction bases: 6. CDR3 length: 15 residues. Germline V gene sequence: CDR1 SEHNR, CDR2 FQNEAQ (reference sequence). CDR3 amino acids: CASSQTSGRVETQYF. The DNA of the CDR3 is TGTGCCAGCAGCCAGACTAGCGGGAGAGTTGAGACCCAGTACTTC.

The rearrangement links TRBV9 to TRBJ1-6; D uncertain. This CDR3 is built from 15 residues. Trimming took off 0 bases at V and 9 bases at J, with 13 bases between the two ends. From germline, CDR1 is SGDLS and CDR2 YYNGEE. The CDR3 bases are TGTGCCAGCAGCGTAGCGGGAAAACCAACTTCACCCCTCCACTTT. It specifies CASSVAGKPTSPLHF.

The chain recombines TRBV28 with TRBJ2-5, with 8 bases matching TRBD1. Looked up from germline, CDR1 is MDHEN and CDR2 is SYDVKM. This CDR3 spans 13 amino acids. With V trimmed by 9 bases and J by 5 bases, 8 bases remained unmatched. CDR3 in amino acids: CASQTGVFETQYF. Written as DNA, the CDR3 is TGTGCCAGTCAGACAGGGGTTTTTGAGACCCAGTACTTC. The full variable domain, its missing parts supplied by reference TRBV28 and TRBJ2-5, is DVKVTQSSRYLVKRTGEKVFLECVQDMDHENMFWYRQDPGLGLRLIYFSYDVKMKEKGDIPEGYSVSREKKERFSLILESASTNQTSMYLCASQTGVFETQYFGPGTRLLVL.

The J gene is TRBJ1-2, the V gene TRBV7-9, with 7 bases that match TRBD1. The CDR3 has 13 amino acids. The trim removed 1 base at V and 5 bases at J, leaving 1 base unmatched. Germline-derived CDR1 and CDR2 are SEHNR and FQNEAQ (reference sequence). This CDR3 is CASSLEQGYGYTF. The CDR3, as DNA: TGTGCCAGCAGCTTAGAACAGGGGTATGGCTACACCTTC.

This clone occurred once. The J gene is TRBJ2-7, the V gene TRBV2, with 10 bases aligning to TRBD2. The CDR3 sequence is 15 residues long. Unmatched junction bases numbered 9, after V lost 6 bases and J lost 4 bases. Germline values: CDR1 SNHLY, CDR2 FYNNEI. In DNA, the CDR3 is TGTGCCAGCAGCGACCCACAAGCGGGAGGGTACGAGCAGTACTTC. Translation gives CASSDPQAGGYEQYF.

The chain carries TRBV11-2 and TRBJ1-1, with D unclear. This CDR3 has 14 residues. Germline-derived CDR1 and CDR2 are SGHAT and FQNNGV. V was cut by 5 bases and J by 1 base, with 11 bases left in between. The CDR3 sequence: CASSLRRGNTEAFF. The CDR3 bases are TGTGCCAGCAGCCTAAGACGGGGGAACACTGAAGCTTTCTTT.

The chain joins TRBV7-8 to TRBJ2-5, with 7 bases aligning to TRBD2. The length of the CDR3 is 16 residues. V was clipped by 1 base and J by 5 bases; unmatched bases: 10. In germline, CDR1 is SGHVS, CDR2 FQNEAQ. CDR3 loop: CASSLVGGSWGETQYF. The CDR3 DNA follows: TGTGCCAGCAGCTTAGTTGGCGGGAGCTGGGGGGAGACCCAGTACTTC.

This chain uses TRBV27 with TRBJ2-7, with 7 positions matching TRBD1. The germline V gene has CDR1 MNHEY and CDR2 SMNVEV (reference sequence). The V segment lost 8 bases and the J segment 4 bases; nucleotides outside the gene matches: 8. The CDR3 is 13 amino acids. CDR3 DNA sequence: TGTGCCAGCTGGTTACAGGGGAGTTACGAGCAGTACTTC. It specifies CASWLQGSYEQYF.

The CDR3: CASSSRDRGSNQPQHF. The CDR3 bases are TGTGCCAGCAGCTCCCGGGACAGGGGTTCCAATCAGCCCCAGCATTTT. The chain combines TRBV5-6 with TRBJ1-5; 10 bases agree with TRBD1. This CDR3 contains 16 residues. Trimming took 3 bases from V and 3 from J; bases not matched to a gene: 6. Germline lookup yields CDR1 SGHDT and CDR2 YYEEEE. The full variable domain, in which reference TRBV5-6 and TRBJ1-5 provide the parts outside the CDR3, is DAGVTQSPTHLIKTRGQQVTLRCSPKSGHDTVSWYQQALGQGPQFIFQYYEEEERQRGNFPDRFSGHQFPNYSSELNVNALLLGDSALYLCASSSRDRGSNQPQHFGDGTRLSIL.

This clone was detected once. A much more abundant neighbour one base away suggests this may be a read error. The same CDR3 can be traced to other DNA sequences in this sample. This chain connects TRBV5-1 to TRBJ1-1, with TRBD1 as a possible D gene (5 bases). With 2 bases removed from V and 1 base from J, the gap between germline ends came to 6 bases. The CDR3 contains 13 residues. Per germline, CDR1 SGHRS and CDR2 YFSETQ. In DNA, the CDR3 is TGCGCCAGCAGCTTACAGGAGAACACTGAAGCTTTCTTT. Translation gives CASSLQENTEAFF.

V and J are TRBV24-1 and TRBJ2-7; D is perhaps TRBD1 (5 bases). The V end was cut by 9 bases, the J end by 3 bases, with 29 bases between. The CDR3 totals 18 residues. Per the germline V gene, CDR1 is KGHDR and CDR2 is SFDVKD. CDR3 sequence (DNA): TGTGCCACCGGGGCTTTTTCCGGGCCTAACGTAGGGTTCTACGAGCAGTACTTC. This encodes CATGAFSGPNVGFYEQYF.

This chain joins TRBV20-1 and TRBJ1-1, with no clear D. Germline V gives CDR1 DFQATT, CDR2 SNEGSKA (reference sequence). Trimming removed 3 bases from V and 0 bases from J, with 11 bases in between. This CDR3 spans 14 amino acids. Here the CDR3 reads CSASTGKVNTEAFF. CDR3 nucleotides: TGCAGTGCTAGTACGGGGAAGGTGAACACTGAAGCTTTCTTT.